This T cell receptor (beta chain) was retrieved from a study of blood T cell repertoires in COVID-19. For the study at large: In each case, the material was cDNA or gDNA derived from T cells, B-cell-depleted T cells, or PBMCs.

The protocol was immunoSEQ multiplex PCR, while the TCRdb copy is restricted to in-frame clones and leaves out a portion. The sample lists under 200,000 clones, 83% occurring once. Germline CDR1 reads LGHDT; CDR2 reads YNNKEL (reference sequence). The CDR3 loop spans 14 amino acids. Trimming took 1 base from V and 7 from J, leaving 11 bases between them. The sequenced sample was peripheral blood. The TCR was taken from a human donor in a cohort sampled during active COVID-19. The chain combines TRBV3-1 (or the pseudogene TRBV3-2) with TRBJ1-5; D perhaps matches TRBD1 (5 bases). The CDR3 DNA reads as TGTGCCAGCAGCCAAGTCGGGGGGGTCCAGCCCCAGCATTTT. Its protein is CASSQVGGVQPQHF.